These 19 T cell receptor beta chains were all obtained from the same sample, sequenced in a study of blood T cell repertoires in COVID-19. The method was immunoSEQ multiplex PCR; TCRdb's version includes in-frame clones alone and lacks a portion of them. Among roughly 500,000 clones listed, around nine tenths were seen once. The sequencing input was PBMCs or T cells enriched from blood (not recorded which). Receptor source: a woman aged 40 to 55 who had recovered from COVID-19.

The rearrangement links TRBV11-3 to TRBJ1-4, with D perhaps TRBD1 (6 bases). CDR1 SGHNT and CDR2 YENEEA come from the germline V gene. Deletions cut 6 bases from V and 8 bases from J, with 19 bases between. The CDR3 loop spans 15 amino acids. The CDR3 region has the DNA TGTGCCAGCAGTTCTGCCGGGACACTCCGGGAAAAACTGTTTTTT. It codes for CASSSAGTLREKLFF.

V is TRBV5-4 and J is TRBJ2-7; a weak D match, TRBD2 (6 bases). V lost 2 bases, J lost 3 bases, and 15 bases lay in between. This CDR3 comprises 15 residues. The germline gives CDR1 SGHNT, CDR2 YYREEE (reference sequence). The chain's CDR3 is CASSLATGAFYEQYF. As DNA, the CDR3 is TGTGCCAGCAGCTTAGCGACGGGAGCGTTCTACGAGCAGTACTTC.

This rearrangement joins TRBV29-1 to TRBJ1-2, with a possible D match to TRBD1 (5 bases). The CDR3 is made up of 13 amino acids. Trimming pared 7 bases from V and 3 bases from J, leaving 15 bases between. Germline CDR1 SQVTM, CDR2 ANQGSEA. In nucleotides, the CDR3 is TGCAGCGCTCCCTCCAGGGCAGACTATGGCTACACCTTC. This codes for CSAPSRADYGYTF.

V and J are TRBV7-7 and TRBJ2-1; D possibly corresponds to TRBD1 (6 bases). This CDR3 spans 15 amino acids. With 3 bases removed from V and 5 bases from J, the gap between germline ends came to 14 bases. CDR1 and CDR2 (germline): SSHAT, FNYEAQ (reference sequence). The CDR3 here is CASSLAPGTNNEQFF. CDR3 nucleotides: TGTGCCAGCAGCTTGGCCCCCGGGACAAACAATGAGCAGTTCTTC.

The V gene is TRBV9, the J gene TRBJ2-2; 12 bases map to TRBD2. With V trimmed by 3 bases and J by 2 bases, 2 bases remained unmatched. The CDR3 is made up of 16 amino acids. Germline V gene sequence: CDR1 SGDLS, CDR2 YYNGEE. CDR3 coding DNA: TGTGCCAGCAGCGCTAGCGGGAGGGGCAACACCGGGGAGCTGTTTTTT. Protein: CASSASGRGNTGELFF.

As concerns this clone: An end of the junction does not agree with germline; a read error may underlie this. The chain is built from TRBV5-6 and TRBJ1-5, with 8 positions matching TRBD1. The germline gives CDR1 SGHDT, CDR2 YYEEEE. The CDR3 contains 15 residues. The CDR3 loop is CASSPTPGGNQPQHF. Here the CDR3 DNA reads TGTGCCAGCAGCCCAACCCCAGGGGGCAACCAGCCCCAGCATTTT.

The chain couples TRBV7-2 to TRBJ1-1; D uncertain. Per germline, CDR1 SGHTA and CDR2 FQGNSA. This CDR3 is built from 13 residues. The ends were cut back, 3 bases at V and 7 bases at J, with 12 bases in the middle. CDR3 nucleotides: TGTGCCAGCAGCTTGTCTCAGCGAGGTGAAGCTTTCTTT. As protein: CASSLSQRGEAFF.

The chain is built from TRBV3-1 (or the pseudogene TRBV3-2) and TRBJ2-1; TRBD2 aligns across 10 bases. This CDR3 is built from 17 residues. Germline V gives CDR1 LGHDT, CDR2 YNNKEL (reference sequence). After removal of 1 base from V and 8 bases from J, the junction contained 11 bases not matched to a gene. The CDR3 DNA reads TGTGCCAGCAGCCAAGTAGGGTCTAGCGGGAGTAGGGATGAGCAGTTCTTC. Translated, it gives CASSQVGSSGSRDEQFF.

The rearrangement links TRBV6-6 to TRBJ2-3; 9 bases line up with TRBD1. The germline V gene encodes CDR1 MNHNY and CDR2 SVGAGI (reference sequence). This CDR3 contains 17 residues. The ends lost 5 bases at V and 0 bases at J; junction bases unmatched: 9. The CDR3: CASSPTGGKTSTDTQYF. In DNA form, the CDR3 reads TGTGCCAGCAGTCCGACAGGGGGGAAAACTAGCACAGATACGCAGTATTTT.

V is TRBV19 and J is TRBJ2-4; TRBD2 agrees at 7 bases. From germline, CDR1 is LNHDA and CDR2 SQIVND (reference sequence). V trimming: 3 bases; J trimming: 1 base; junction bases outside the gene matches: 18. The CDR3 has 20 amino acids. The CDR3 DNA reads TGTGCCAGTAGTATCGGGCTTCCGCTTTCGGGGGACTACGCCAAAAACATTCAGTACTTC. Translation gives CASSIGLPLSGDYAKNIQYF.

The rearrangement joins TRBV6-6 to TRBJ2-2; D is ambiguous. V gave up 7 bases and J gave up 4 bases, with 7 bases separating them. CDR1 and CDR2 from the germline V gene are MNHNY and SVGAGI (reference sequence). The CDR3 contains 12 residues. The CDR3 nucleotides read TGTGCCAGCACCTACCTCACCGGGGAGCTGTTTTTT. Its protein is CASTYLTGELFF.

This clone was detected a few times. This chain joins TRBV29-1 and TRBJ1-2; the D gene is possibly TRBD1 (5 bases). In germline, CDR1 is SQVTM, CDR2 ANQGSEA. The CDR3 length is 13 residues. Trimming left V 6 bases short and J 8 bases short, with 19 bases between. The CDR3 loop reads CSVSDSALGGYTF. CDR3 DNA: TGCAGCGTCTCTGACAGCGCTCTGGGGGGCTACACCTTC. Drawing the rest from reference TRBV29-1 and TRBJ1-2, the complete variable domain is SAVISQKPSRDICQRGTSLTIQCQVDSQVTMMFWYRQQPGQSLTLIATANQGSEATYESGFVIDKFPISRPNLTFSTLTVSNMSPEDSSIYLCSVSDSALGGYTFGSGTRLTVV.

V and J are TRBV11-2 and TRBJ2-1; 11 bases match TRBD2. Germline loops: CDR1 SGHAT, CDR2 FQNNGV. This CDR3 has 14 residues. V trimming: 4 bases; J trimming: 9 bases; junction bases outside the gene matches: 5. CDR3 amino acids: CASSSLAGGFEQFF. CDR3 coding DNA: TGTGCCAGCAGCTCATTAGCGGGAGGGTTTGAGCAGTTCTTC.

The chain combines TRBV24-1 with TRBJ1-5; D unresolved. The germline CDR1 and CDR2 sequences are KGHDR and SFDVKD. V was cut by 5 bases and J by 7 bases, with 14 bases left in between. The CDR3 spans 14 residues. The CDR3 reads CATSARIKPQPQHF. CDR3 bases: TGTGCCACCAGTGCTCGTATTAAGCCCCAGCCCCAGCATTTT.

V gene TRBV11-2 combines with J gene TRBJ2-7, with 8 bases aligning to TRBD2. Trimming removed 1 base from V and 3 bases from J; junction bases left unmatched: 8. This CDR3 has 16 residues. Germline lookup yields CDR1 SGHAT and CDR2 FQNNGV. CDR3 in DNA: TGTGCCAGCAGCTTAGGCCCCGGGAGGGCTGACTACGAGCAGTACTTC. This codes for CASSLGPGRADYEQYF.

This clone was picked up a small number of times. The chain links TRBV9 to TRBJ1-3, with 8 bases aligning to TRBD1. Trimming took 0 bases from V and 8 from J; bases not matched to a gene: 4. The CDR3 sequence is 14 residues long. The V gene's germline CDR1 is SGDLS and CDR2 YYNGEE. CDR3 region: CASSVVGQGDTIYF. In DNA form, the CDR3 reads TGTGCCAGCAGCGTAGTAGGACAGGGAGACACCATATATTTT.

The chain combines TRBV9 with TRBJ2-5; the D gene is possibly TRBD1 (6 bases). V lost 1 base and J 5 bases, leaving 9 bases between the germline ends. Germline V gene data show CDR1 as SGDLS and CDR2 as YYNGEE. The CDR3 runs to 13 residues. The CDR3, as DNA: TGTGCCAGCAGCGTACGGCAGGGGGAGACCCAGTACTTC. Translated: CASSVRQGETQYF.

The genes are TRBV6-2 or TRBV6-3 and TRBJ2-2, with 9 bases lining up with TRBD2. This CDR3 region has 17 residues. CDR1 and CDR2 (germline): MNHEY, SVGEGT. V lost 5 bases and J lost 4; bases outside the gene matches: 11. CDR3 sequence reads: CASSTARLAVVTGELFF. For the CDR3, the DNA is TGTGCCAGCAGTACGGCCCGACTAGCGGTTGTCACCGGGGAGCTGTTTTTT.

The CDR3 region is CASRRTGNSPLHF. The CDR3 DNA follows: TGTGCCAGCAGGAGGACAGGGAATTCACCCCTCCACTTT. This chain uses TRBV6-5 with TRBJ1-6, with 8 bases lining up with TRBD1. The CDR3 loop spans 13 amino acids. The germline gives CDR1 MNHEY, CDR2 SVGAGI. J gave up 7 bases and V 6 bases, and 2 bases lay outside the gene matches.